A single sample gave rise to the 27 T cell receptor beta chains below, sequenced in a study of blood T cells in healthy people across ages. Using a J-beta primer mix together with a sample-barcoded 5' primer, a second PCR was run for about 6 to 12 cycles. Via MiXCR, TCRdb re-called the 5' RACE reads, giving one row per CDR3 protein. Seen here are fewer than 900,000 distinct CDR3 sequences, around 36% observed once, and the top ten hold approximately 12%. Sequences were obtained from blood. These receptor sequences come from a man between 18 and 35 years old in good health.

The CDR3: CATSSITGGRETQYF. DNA for the CDR3: TGTGCCACCAGCAGTATAACAGGGGGCCGAGAGACCCAGTACTTC. The rearrangement uses TRBV15 and TRBJ2-5, with TRBD1 identical over 9 bases. CDR1 LNHNV and CDR2 YYDKDF come from the germline V gene (reference sequence). This CDR3 has 15 residues. Trimming took 3 bases from V and 4 from J; bases not matched to a gene: 6.

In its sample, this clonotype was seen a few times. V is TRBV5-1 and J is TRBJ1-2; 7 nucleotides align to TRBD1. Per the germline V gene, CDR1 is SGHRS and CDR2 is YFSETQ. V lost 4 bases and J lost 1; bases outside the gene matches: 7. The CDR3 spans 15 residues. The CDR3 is CASSRDSTFNYGYTF. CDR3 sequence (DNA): TGCGCCAGCAGCCGGGACAGCACTTTTAACTATGGCTACACCTTC.

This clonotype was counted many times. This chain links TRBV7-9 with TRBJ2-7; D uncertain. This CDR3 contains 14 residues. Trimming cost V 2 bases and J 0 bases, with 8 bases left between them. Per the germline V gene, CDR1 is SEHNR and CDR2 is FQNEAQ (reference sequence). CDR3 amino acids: CASSLSSTSYEQYF. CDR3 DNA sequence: TGTGCCAGCAGCTTAAGTTCCACCTCCTACGAGCAGTACTTC.

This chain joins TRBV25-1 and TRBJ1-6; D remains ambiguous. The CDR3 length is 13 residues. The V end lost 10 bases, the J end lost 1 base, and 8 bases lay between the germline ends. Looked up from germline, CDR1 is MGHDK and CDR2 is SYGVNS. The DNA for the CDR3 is TGTGCCACCGGTCAGTCCTATAATTCACCCCTCCACTTT. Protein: CATGQSYNSPLHF.

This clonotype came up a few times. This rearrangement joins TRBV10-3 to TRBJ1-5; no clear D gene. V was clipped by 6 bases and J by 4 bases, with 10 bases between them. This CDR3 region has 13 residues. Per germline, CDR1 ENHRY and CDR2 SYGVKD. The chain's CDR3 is CAISTDRNQPQHF. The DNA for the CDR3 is TGTGCCATCAGCACAGATCGGAATCAGCCCCAGCATTTT.

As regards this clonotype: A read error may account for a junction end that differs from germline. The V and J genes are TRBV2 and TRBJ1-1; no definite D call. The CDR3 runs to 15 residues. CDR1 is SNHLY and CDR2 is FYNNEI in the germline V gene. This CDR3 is CASSEVPIMNTEAFF. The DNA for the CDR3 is TGTGCCAGCAGCGAAGTCCCGATCATGAACACTGAAGCTTTCTTT.

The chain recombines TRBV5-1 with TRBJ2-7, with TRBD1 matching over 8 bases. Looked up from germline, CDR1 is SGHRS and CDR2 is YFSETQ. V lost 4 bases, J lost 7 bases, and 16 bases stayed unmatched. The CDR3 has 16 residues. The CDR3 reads CASSRQGTSTYNEQYF. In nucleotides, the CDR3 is TGCGCCAGCAGCCGACAGGGGACAAGTACCTACAATGAGCAGTACTTC. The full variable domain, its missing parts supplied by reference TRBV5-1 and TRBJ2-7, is KAGVTQTPRYLIKTRGQQVTLSCSPISGHRSVSWYQQTPGQGLQFLFEYFSETQRNKGNFPGRFSGRQFSNSRSEMNVSTLELGDSALYLCASSRQGTSTYNEQYFGPGTRLTVT.

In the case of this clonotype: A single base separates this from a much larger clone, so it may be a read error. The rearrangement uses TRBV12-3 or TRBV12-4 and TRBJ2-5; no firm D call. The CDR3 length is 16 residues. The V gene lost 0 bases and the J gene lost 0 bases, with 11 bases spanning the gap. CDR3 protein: CASSLAAPRYQETQYF. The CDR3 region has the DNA TGTGCCAGCAGTTTAGCCGCACCCAGGTACCAAGAGACCCAGTACTTC.

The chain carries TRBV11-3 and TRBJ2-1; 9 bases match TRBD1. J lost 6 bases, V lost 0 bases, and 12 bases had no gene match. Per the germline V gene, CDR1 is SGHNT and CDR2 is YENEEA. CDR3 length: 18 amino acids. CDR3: CASSLDFSRQGVSNEQFF. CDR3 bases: TGTGCCAGCAGCTTAGATTTCTCCCGACAGGGGGTAAGCAATGAGCAGTTCTTC.

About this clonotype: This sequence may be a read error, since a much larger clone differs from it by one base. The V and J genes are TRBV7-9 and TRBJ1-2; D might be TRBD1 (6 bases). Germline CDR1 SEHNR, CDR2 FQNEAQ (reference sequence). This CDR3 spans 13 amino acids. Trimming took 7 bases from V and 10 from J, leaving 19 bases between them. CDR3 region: CASTPETGANYTF. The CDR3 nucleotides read TGTGCCAGCACCCCAGAGACAGGCGCAAACTACACCTTC.

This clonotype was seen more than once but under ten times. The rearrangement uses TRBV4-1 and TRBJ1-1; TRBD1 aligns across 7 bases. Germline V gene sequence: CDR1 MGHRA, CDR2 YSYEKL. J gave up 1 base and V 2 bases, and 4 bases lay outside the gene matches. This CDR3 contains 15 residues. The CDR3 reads CASSQRQGGNTEAFF. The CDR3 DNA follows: TGCGCCAGCAGCCAACGACAGGGAGGGAACACTGAAGCTTTCTTT.

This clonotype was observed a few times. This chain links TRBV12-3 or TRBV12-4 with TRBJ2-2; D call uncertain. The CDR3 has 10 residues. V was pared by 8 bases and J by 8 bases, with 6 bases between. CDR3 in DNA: TGTGCCAGCCTGGGGGGGGAGCTGTTTTTT. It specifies CASLGGELFF.

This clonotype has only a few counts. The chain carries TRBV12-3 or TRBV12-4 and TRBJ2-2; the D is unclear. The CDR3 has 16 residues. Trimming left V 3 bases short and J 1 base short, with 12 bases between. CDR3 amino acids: CASSFPTMLNTGELFF. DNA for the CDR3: TGTGCCAGCAGTTTCCCGACGATGTTGAACACCGGGGAGCTGTTTTTT.

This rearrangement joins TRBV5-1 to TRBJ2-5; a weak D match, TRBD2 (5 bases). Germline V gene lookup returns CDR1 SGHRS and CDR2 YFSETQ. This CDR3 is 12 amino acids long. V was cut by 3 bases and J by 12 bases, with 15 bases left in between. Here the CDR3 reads CASSSSRGVKYF. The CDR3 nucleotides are TGCGCCAGCAGCTCTTCTCGGGGTGTTAAGTACTTC.

Written as DNA, the CDR3 is TGCAGTGCCACCGCGGGGGGTTTCTACAATGAGCAGTTCTTC. Translation gives CSATAGGFYNEQFF. The chain employs TRBV20-1 and TRBJ2-1; 8 nucleotides agree with TRBD2. The germline V gene encodes CDR1 DFQATT and CDR2 SNEGSKA (reference sequence). The CDR3 spans 14 residues. Trimming at V came to 6 bases and at J to 3 bases, leaving 7 bases not matched to a gene.

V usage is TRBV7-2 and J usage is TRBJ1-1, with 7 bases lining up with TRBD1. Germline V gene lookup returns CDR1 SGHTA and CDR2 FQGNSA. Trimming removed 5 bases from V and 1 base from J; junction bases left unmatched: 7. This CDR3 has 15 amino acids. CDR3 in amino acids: CASSLRTGSNTEAFF. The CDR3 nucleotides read TGTGCCAGCAGCCTAAGGACAGGATCGAACACTGAAGCTTTCTTT.

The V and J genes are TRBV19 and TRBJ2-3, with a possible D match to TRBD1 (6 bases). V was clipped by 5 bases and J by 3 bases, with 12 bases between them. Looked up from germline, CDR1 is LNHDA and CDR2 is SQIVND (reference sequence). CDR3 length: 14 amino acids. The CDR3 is CASSPGQWTDTQYF. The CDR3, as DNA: TGTGCCAGTAGTCCCGGACAGTGGACAGATACGCAGTATTTT.

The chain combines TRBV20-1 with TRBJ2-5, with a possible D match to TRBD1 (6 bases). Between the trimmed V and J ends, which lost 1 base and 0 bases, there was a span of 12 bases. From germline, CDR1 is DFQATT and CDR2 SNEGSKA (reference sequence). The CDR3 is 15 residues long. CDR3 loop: CSARGRDTYQETQYF. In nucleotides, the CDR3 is TGCAGTGCTAGAGGCCGGGACACGTACCAAGAGACCCAGTACTTC.

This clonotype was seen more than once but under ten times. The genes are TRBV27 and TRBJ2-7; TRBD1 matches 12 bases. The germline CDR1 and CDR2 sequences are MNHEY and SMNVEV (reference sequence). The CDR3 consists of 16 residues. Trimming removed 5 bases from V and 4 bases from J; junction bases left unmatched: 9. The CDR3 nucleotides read TGTGCCAGCAGTGCCCTCCGGGACAGGGGGCGTTACGAGCAGTACTTC. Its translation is CASSALRDRGRYEQYF.

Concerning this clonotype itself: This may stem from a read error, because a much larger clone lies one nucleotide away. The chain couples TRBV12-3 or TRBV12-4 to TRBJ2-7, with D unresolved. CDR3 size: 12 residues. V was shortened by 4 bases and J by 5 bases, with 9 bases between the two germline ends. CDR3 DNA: TGTGCCAGCAGTTCACGGCCCAACGAGCAGTACTTC. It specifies CASSSRPNEQYF.

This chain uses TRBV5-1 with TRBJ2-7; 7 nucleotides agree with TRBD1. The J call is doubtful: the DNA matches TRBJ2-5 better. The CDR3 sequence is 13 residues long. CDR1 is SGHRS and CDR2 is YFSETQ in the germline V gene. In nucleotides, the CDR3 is TGCGCCAGCAGCACGACAGGGCTCGGGACCCAGTACTTC. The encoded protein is CASSTTGLGTQYF.

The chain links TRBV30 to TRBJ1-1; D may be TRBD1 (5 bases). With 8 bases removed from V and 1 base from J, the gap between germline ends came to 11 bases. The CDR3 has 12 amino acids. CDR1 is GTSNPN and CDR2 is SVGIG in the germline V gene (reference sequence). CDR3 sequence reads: CARTRGNTEAFF. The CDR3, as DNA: TGTGCCAGGACAAGGGGGAACACTGAAGCTTTCTTT.

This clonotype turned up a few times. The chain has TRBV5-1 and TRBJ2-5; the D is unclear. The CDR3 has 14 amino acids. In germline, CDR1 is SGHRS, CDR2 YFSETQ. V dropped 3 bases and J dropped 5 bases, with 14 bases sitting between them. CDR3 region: CASSSDAVTETQYF. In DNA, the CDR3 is TGCGCCAGCAGCTCCGACGCGGTTACGGAGACCCAGTACTTC.

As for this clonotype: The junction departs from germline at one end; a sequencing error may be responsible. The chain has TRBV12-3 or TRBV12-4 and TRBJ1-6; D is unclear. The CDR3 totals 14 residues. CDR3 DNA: TGTGCCACCTCCCTAACCTCGGGGAATTCACCCCCCCACTTT. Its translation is CATSLTSGNSPPHF.

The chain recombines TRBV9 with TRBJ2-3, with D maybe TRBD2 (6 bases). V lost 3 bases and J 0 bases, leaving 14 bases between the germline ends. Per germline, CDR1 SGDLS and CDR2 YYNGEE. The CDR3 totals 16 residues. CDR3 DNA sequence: TGTGCCAGCAGCGGAGGGTCTAGCGAGAGCACAGATACGCAGTATTTT. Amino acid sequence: CASSGGSSESTDTQYF.

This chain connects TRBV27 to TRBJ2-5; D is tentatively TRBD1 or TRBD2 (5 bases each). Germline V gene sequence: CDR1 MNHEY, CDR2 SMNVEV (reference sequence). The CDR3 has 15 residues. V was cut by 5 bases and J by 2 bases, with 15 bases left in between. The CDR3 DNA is TGTGCCAGCAGTCCAGGGACCCGAAGGCAAGAGACCCAGTACTTC. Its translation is CASSPGTRRQETQYF.

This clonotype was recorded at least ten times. The CDR3 nucleotides are TGTGCCAGCAAAAGACCGGGACAGCTATACGAGCAGTACTTC. It yields the protein CASKRPGQLYEQYF. This chain uses TRBV27 with TRBJ2-7, with 7 bases identical to TRBD1. V shed 7 bases and J 4 bases; nucleotides not matched to a gene: 10. Germline V lookup: CDR1 MNHEY, CDR2 SMNVEV (reference sequence). The CDR3 consists of 14 residues.